This T cell receptor beta chain is drawn from a study of blood T cell repertoires in COVID-19. Whole-study context: The samples span acute and convalescent COVID-19 from the United States, Italy and Spain.

This clone has a single count. Methods used by the authors: The assay estimated nucleated cells by amplifying reference gene primers. Some clones are missing from TCRdb's copy, which holds only in-frame ones; the method was immunoSEQ multiplex PCR. The V and J calls and clone size were taken over from that table, and D and trimming were inferred from the DNA. The sample consists of under 200,000 clones, about 85% of them appearing once. Specimen: peripheral blood. The receptor was derived from a man aged 55 to 70 with acute or convalescent COVID-19.

Here the CDR3 DNA reads TGTGCCAGCAGCCAACTAATAAGTTCACCCCTCCACTTT. This gives the protein CASSQLISSPLHF. The chain links TRBV3-1 (or the pseudogene TRBV3-2) to TRBJ1-6; D is ambiguous. The CDR3 length is 13 residues. Trimming pared 2 bases from V and 9 bases from J, leaving 8 bases between. CDR1 is LGHDT, CDR2 YNNKEL, per germline (reference sequence).